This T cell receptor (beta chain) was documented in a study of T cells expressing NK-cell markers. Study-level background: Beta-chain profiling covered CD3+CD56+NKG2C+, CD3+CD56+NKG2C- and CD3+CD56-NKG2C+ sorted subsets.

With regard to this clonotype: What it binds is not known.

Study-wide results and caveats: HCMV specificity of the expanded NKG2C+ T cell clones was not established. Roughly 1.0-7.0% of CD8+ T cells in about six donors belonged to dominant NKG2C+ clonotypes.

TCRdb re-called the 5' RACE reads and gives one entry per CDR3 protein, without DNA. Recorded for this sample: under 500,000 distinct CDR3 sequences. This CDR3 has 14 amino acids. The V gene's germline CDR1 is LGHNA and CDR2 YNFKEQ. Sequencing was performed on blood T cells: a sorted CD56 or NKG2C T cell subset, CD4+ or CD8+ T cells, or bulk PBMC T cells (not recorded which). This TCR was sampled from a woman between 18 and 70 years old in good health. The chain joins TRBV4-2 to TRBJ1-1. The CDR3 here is CASSEELGNTEAFF.